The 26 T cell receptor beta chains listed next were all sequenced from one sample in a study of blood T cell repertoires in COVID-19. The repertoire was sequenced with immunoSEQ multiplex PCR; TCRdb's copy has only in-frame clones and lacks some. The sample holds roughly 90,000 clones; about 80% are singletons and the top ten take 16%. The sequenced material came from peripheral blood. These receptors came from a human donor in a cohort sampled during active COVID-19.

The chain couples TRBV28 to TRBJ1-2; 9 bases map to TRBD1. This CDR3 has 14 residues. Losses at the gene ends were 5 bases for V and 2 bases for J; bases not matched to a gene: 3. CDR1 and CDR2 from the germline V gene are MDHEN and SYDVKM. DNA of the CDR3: TGTGCCAGCAGTAAACAGGGGGCGAACTATGGCTACACCTTC. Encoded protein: CASSKQGANYGYTF.

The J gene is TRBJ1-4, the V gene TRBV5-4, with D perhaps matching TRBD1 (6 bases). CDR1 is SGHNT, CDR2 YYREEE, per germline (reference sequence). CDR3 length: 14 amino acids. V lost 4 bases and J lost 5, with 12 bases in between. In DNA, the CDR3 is TGTGCCAGCAGCGCTGGACAGAGGAATGAAAAACTGTTTTTT. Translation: CASSAGQRNEKLFF.

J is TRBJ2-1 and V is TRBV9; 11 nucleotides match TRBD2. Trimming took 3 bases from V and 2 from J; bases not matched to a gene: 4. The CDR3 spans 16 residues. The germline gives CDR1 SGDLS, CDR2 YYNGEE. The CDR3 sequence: CASSGLAGYTYNEQFF. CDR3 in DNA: TGTGCCAGCAGCGGACTAGCGGGGTATACCTACAATGAGCAGTTCTTC.

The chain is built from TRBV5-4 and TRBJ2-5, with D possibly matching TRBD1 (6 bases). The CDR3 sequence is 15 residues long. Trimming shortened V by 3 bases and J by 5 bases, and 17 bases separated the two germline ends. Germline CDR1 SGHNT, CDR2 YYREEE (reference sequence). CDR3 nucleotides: TGTGCCAGCAGCTGGGCCCGGGGTCAGGGGGAGACCCAGTACTTC. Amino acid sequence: CASSWARGQGETQYF.

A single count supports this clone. CDR3 nucleotide sequence: TGTGCCAGCAGCCCAACAGGGGGTAATTCACCCCTCCACTTT. It is translated as CASSPTGGNSPLHF. This chain uses TRBV28 with TRBJ1-6, with 8 bases lining up with TRBD1. CDR1 and CDR2 (germline): MDHEN, SYDVKM. There are 14 residues in the CDR3. The J segment lost 6 bases and the V segment lost 6 bases, leaving 4 bases of the junction unmatched. Using reference TRBV28 and TRBJ1-6 for the parts outside the CDR3, the full variable domain is DVKVTQSSRYLVKRTGEKVFLECVQDMDHENMFWYRQDPGLGLRLIYFSYDVKMKEKGDIPEGYSVSREKKERFSLILESASTNQTSMYLCASSPTGGNSPLHFGNGTRLTVT.

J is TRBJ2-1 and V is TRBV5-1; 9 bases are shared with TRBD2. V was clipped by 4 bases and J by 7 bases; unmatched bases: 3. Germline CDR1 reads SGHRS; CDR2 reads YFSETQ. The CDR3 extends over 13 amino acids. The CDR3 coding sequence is TGCGCCAGCAGCCGGACTAGCGAGAATGAGCAGTTCTTC. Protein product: CASSRTSENEQFF.

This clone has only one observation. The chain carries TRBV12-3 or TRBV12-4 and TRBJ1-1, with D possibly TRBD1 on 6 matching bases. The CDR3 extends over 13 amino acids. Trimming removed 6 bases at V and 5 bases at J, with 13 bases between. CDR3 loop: CASRRQVSTEAFF. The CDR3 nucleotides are TGTGCCAGCAGACGACAGGTTTCAACTGAAGCTTTCTTT.

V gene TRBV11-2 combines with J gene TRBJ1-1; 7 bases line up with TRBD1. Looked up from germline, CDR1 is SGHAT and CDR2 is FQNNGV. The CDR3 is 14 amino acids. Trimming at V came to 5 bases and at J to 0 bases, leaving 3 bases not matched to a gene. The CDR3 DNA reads TGTGCCAGCAGCCCAGGGACAGTGAACACTGAAGCTTTCTTT. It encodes CASSPGTVNTEAFF.

The CDR3 nucleotides are TGTGCCTGGAGTGTGAGTTTCCTAGCGGGGGCGTCAGATACGCAGTATTTT. This translates into CAWSVSFLAGASDTQYF. This chain uses TRBV30 with TRBJ2-3, with 10 nucleotides matching TRBD2. The V gene end was trimmed by 0 bases and the J gene end by 4 bases; junction bases not matched to a gene: 10. Germline values: CDR1 GTSNPN, CDR2 SVGIG (reference sequence). The CDR3 has 17 residues. Full variable domain (missing parts from reference TRBV30 and TRBJ2-3): SQTIHQWPATLVQPVGSPLSLECTVEGTSNPNLYWYRQAAGRGLQLLFYSVGIGQISSEVPQNLSASRPQDRQFILSSKKLLLSDSGFYLCAWSVSFLAGASDTQYFGPGTRLTVL.

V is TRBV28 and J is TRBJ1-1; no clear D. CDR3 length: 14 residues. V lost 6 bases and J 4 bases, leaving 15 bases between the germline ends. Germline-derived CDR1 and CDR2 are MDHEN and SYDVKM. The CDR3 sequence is CASRAGPVGTEAFF. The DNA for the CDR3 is TGTGCCAGCAGAGCTGGGCCAGTGGGCACTGAAGCTTTCTTT.

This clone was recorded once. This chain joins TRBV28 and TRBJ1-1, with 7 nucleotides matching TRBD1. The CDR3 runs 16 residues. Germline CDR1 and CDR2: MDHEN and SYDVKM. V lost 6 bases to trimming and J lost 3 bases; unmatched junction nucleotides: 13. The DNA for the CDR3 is TGTGCCAGCAGACGGACAGGAGGAGAATTAGACACTGAAGCTTTCTTT. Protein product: CASRRTGGELDTEAFF.

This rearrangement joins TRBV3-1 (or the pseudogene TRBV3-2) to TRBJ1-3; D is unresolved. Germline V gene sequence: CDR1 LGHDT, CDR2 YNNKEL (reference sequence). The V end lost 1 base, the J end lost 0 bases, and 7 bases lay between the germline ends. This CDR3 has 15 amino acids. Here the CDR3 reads CASSQGGSSGNTIYF. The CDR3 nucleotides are TGTGCCAGCAGCCAAGGAGGCAGCTCTGGAAACACCATATATTTT.

The CDR3 nucleotides are TGTGCCAGCAGCGCCTATGGAGAGACCCAGTACTTC. As protein: CASSAYGETQYF. The genes are TRBV9 and TRBJ2-5; D gene uncertain. V gave up 3 bases and J gave up 4 bases, with 7 bases separating them. Per germline, CDR1 SGDLS and CDR2 YYNGEE. The CDR3 has 12 residues.

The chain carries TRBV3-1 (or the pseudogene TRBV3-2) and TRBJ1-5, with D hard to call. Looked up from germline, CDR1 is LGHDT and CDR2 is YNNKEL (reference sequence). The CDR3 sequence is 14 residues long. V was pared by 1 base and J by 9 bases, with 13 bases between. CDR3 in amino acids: CASSQGQAAGPQHF. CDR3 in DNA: TGTGCCAGCAGCCAAGGTCAGGCCGCGGGGCCCCAGCATTTT.

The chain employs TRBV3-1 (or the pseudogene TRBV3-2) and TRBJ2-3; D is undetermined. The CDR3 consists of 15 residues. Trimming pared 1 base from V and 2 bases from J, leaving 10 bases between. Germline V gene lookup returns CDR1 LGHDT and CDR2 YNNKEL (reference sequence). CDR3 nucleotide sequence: TGTGCCAGCAGCCAAGTTGGCGGCCTCACAGATACGCAGTATTTT. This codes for CASSQVGGLTDTQYF.

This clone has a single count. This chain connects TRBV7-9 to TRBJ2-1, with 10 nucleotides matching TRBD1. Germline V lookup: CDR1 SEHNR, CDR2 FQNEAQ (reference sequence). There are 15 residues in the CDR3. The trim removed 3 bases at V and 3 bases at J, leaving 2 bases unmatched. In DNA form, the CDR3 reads TGTGCCAGCAGCTTGGGACAGGGGATCTACAATGAGCAGTTCTTC. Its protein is CASSLGQGIYNEQFF.

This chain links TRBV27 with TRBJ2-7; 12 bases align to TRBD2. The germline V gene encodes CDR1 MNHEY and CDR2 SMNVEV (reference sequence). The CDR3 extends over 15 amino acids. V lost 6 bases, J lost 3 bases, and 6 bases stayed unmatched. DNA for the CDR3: TGTGCCAGCAGCTTAACTAGCGGGAGGTACTACGAGCAGTACTTC. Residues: CASSLTSGRYYEQYF.

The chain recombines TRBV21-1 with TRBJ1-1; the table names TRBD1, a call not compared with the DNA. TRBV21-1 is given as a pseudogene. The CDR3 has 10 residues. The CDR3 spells CASPGREAFF. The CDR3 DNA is TGTGCCAGCCCAGGTAGAGAAGCTTTCTTT.

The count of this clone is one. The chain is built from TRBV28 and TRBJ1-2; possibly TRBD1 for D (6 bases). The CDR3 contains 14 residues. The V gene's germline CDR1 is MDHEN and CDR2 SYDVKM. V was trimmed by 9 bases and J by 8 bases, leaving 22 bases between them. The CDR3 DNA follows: TGTGCCAGTCTATCACAGGGAGATTTTTGGGGCTACACCTTC. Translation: CASLSQGDFWGYTF.

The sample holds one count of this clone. DNA for the CDR3: TGTGCCAGCAGCCTGCCAGGACTAGCGGGAAACGGCGAGCAGTACTTC. Protein: CASSLPGLAGNGEQYF. This sequence joins TRBV5-4 and TRBJ2-7; 12 bases line up with TRBD2. V was clipped by 4 bases and J by 6 bases; unmatched bases: 11. The CDR3 covers 16 residues. Germline CDR1 SGHNT, CDR2 YYREEE (reference sequence).

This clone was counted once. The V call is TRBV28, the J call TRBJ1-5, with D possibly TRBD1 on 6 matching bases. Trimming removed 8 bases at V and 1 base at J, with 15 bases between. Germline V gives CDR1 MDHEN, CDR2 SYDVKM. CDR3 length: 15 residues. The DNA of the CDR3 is TGTGCCAGCGGGGGCGGGGGGGCCAGCAATCAGCCCCAGCATTTT. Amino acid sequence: CASGGGGASNQPQHF.

The CDR3 nucleotides read TGCAGCGTCCGCCATTCCTTAGCGGGAGGGCGTGGTGAGCAGTTCTTC. Amino acid sequence: CSVRHSLAGGRGEQFF. The rearrangement links TRBV29-1 to TRBJ2-1, with 11 nucleotides matching TRBD2. CDR3 length: 16 amino acids. Per germline, CDR1 SQVTM and CDR2 ANQGSEA. V lost 6 bases and J lost 9; bases outside the gene matches: 16.

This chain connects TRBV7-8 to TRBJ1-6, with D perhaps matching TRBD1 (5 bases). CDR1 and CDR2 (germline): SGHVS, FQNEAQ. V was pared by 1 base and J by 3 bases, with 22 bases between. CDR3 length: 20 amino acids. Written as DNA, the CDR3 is TGTGCCAGCAGCTTAGGGAGAGTGCGGGGGGGGACTAGCTATAATTCACCCCTCCACTTT. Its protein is CASSLGRVRGGTSYNSPLHF.

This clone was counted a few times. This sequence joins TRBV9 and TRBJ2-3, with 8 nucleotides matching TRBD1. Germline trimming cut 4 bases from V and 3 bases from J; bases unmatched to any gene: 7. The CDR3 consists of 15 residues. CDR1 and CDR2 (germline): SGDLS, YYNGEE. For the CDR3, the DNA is TGTGCCAGCAGCCTGGACAGGGTCTCGACAGATACGCAGTATTTT. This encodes CASSLDRVSTDTQYF.

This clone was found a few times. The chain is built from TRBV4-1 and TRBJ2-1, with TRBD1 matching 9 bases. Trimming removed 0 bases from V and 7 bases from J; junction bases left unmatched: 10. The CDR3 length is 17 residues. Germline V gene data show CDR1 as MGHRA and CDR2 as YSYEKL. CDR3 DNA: TGCGCCAGCAGCCAAGATCTGACCCGGACAGGGGATAATGAGCAGTTCTTC. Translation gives CASSQDLTRTGDNEQFF.

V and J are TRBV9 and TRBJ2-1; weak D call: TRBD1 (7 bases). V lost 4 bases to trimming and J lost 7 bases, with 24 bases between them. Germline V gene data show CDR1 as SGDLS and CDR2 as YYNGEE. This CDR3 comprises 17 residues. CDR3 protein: CASSPSHQGGRWNEQFF. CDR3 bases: TGTGCCAGCAGCCCATCCCACCAGGGGGGTCGTTGGAATGAGCAGTTCTTC.